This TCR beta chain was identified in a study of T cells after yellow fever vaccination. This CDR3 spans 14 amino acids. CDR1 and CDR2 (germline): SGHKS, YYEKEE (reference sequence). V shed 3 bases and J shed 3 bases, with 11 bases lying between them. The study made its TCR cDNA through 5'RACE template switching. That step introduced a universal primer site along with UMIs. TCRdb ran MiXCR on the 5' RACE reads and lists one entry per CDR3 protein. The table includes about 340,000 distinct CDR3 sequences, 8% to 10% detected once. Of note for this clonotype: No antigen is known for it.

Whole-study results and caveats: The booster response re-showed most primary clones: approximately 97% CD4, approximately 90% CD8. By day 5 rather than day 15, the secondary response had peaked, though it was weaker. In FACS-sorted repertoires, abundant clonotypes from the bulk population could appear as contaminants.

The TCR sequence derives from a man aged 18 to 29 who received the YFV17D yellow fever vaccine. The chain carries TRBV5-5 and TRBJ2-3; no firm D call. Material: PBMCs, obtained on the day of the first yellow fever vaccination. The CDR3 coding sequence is TGTGCCAGCAGCTGGACGAGGTGGACAGATACGCAGTATTTT. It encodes CASSWTRWTDTQYF.